This is a list of T cell receptor beta chains from one sample in a study of cytomegalovirus exposure and HLA in healthy donors. The data were produced by immunoSEQ multiplex PCR, yet TCRdb's version contains in-frame clones alone and is incomplete. The data hold about 180,000 clones, with about 80% observed a single time. Source material: PBMCs. Every receptor here comes from a woman younger than 45 in good health and CMV-seronegative. Each CDR3 is given with its conserved first and last residue. Each record gives: V gene, J gene, D gene, CDR3 protein. The D gene is left open where the match is weak.

V gene: TRBV7-9
J gene: TRBJ1-5
D gene: NA
CDR3 protein: CASSPPVSNQPQHF

V gene: TRBV4-1
J gene: TRBJ2-1
D gene: TRBD2
CDR3 protein: CASSQGSSGGAYNEQFF

V gene: TRBV5-6
J gene: TRBJ2-3
D gene: TRBD1
CDR3 protein: CASSLAPGQGTDTQYF

V gene: TRBV7-4
J gene: TRBJ2-7
D gene: NA
CDR3 protein: CASSIHREGTIDEQYF

V gene: TRBV20-1
J gene: TRBJ2-7
D gene: NA
CDR3 protein: CSASLGPEQYF

V gene: TRBV19
J gene: TRBJ2-7
D gene: NA
CDR3 protein: CASAEAGSSYEQYF

V gene: TRBV13
J gene: TRBJ1-2
D gene: TRBD1
CDR3 protein: CASSDSPGTAYGYTF

V gene: TRBV7-2
J gene: TRBJ2-6
D gene: NA
CDR3 protein: CASSLPRPIAPGANVLTF

V gene: TRBV4-1
J gene: TRBJ1-5
D gene: NA
CDR3 protein: CASSQLVQLYSNQPQHF

V gene: TRBV2
J gene: TRBJ2-5
D gene: TRBD2
CDR3 protein: CASSEVRGTSGDQETQYF

V gene: TRBV2
J gene: TRBJ1-4
D gene: NA
CDR3 protein: CASSPIGVSNEKLFF

V gene: TRBV11-2
J gene: TRBJ2-3
D gene: NA
CDR3 protein: CASHHGATSTDTQYF

V gene: TRBV5-1
J gene: TRBJ2-7
D gene: TRBD2
CDR3 protein: CASSPETQSWREPYEQYF

V gene: TRBV7-6
J gene: TRBJ2-5
D gene: NA
CDR3 protein: CASSPGHRETQYF

V gene: TRBV10-3
J gene: TRBJ2-7
D gene: NA
CDR3 protein: CAISEPGKGQTYEQYF

V gene: TRBV27
J gene: TRBJ2-5
D gene: TRBD2
CDR3 protein: CASRPLAGARETQYF

V gene: TRBV4-2
J gene: TRBJ2-3
D gene: NA
CDR3 protein: CASSPAGARTDTQYF

V gene: TRBV6-6
J gene: TRBJ2-1
D gene: TRBD1
CDR3 protein: CASDPRDRLYNEQFF

V gene: TRBV27
J gene: TRBJ2-7
D gene: TRBD1
CDR3 protein: CASSLYLRDSSYEQYF

V gene: TRBV28
J gene: TRBJ1-5
D gene: TRBD1
CDR3 protein: CASSRTGVNQPQHF

V gene: TRBV6-6
J gene: TRBJ2-2
D gene: NA
CDR3 protein: CASSYSPSGTGELFF

V gene: TRBV6-5
J gene: TRBJ1-6
D gene: NA
CDR3 protein: CASSYDNNSPLHF

V gene: TRBV18
J gene: TRBJ2-1
D gene: TRBD1
CDR3 protein: CASSPQRQGNEQFF

V gene: TRBV10-2
J gene: TRBJ2-2
D gene: TRBD2
CDR3 protein: CASRTSGGWQAGELFF

V gene: TRBV28
J gene: TRBJ1-2
D gene: TRBD1
CDR3 protein: CASSSQGRTYGYTF

V gene: TRBV28
J gene: TRBJ2-7
D gene: TRBD1
CDR3 protein: CASSLGGGGYEQYF

V gene: TRBV19
J gene: TRBJ2-6
D gene: NA
CDR3 protein: CASSIGGPGANVLTF

V gene: TRBV9
J gene: TRBJ2-1
D gene: TRBD1
CDR3 protein: CASSVGTGGYNEQFF

V gene: TRBV6-1
J gene: TRBJ1-2
D gene: TRBD1
CDR3 protein: CASSELDRWAYGYTF

V gene: TRBV19
J gene: TRBJ2-2
D gene: TRBD1
CDR3 protein: CASSIDGTGVTGELFF

V gene: TRBV6-1
J gene: TRBJ1-4
D gene: NA
CDR3 protein: CASSARDWDEKLFF

V gene: TRBV11-2
J gene: TRBJ2-3
D gene: NA
CDR3 protein: CASSLAPGRGDTQYF

V gene: TRBV28
J gene: TRBJ1-5
D gene: NA
CDR3 protein: CASNASTKRGNQPQHF

V gene: TRBV30
J gene: TRBJ1-1
D gene: TRBD1
CDR3 protein: CAWTQGFTEAFF

V gene: TRBV19
J gene: TRBJ1-4
D gene: NA
CDR3 protein: CAGGGLAFF

V gene: TRBV4-3
J gene: TRBJ2-7
D gene: NA
CDR3 protein: CASSQDMRSIDEQYF

V gene: TRBV7-2
J gene: TRBJ2-3
D gene: TRBD2
CDR3 protein: CASSSKTSGRTTDTQYF

V gene: TRBV7-6
J gene: TRBJ1-5
D gene: TRBD1
CDR3 protein: CASSLARYRGGNQPQHF

V gene: TRBV7-3
J gene: TRBJ2-1
D gene: NA
CDR3 protein: CASSSPTTDFSSSYNEQFF

V gene: TRBV9
J gene: TRBJ2-2
D gene: NA
CDR3 protein: CASSGDGRTGDTGELFF

V gene: TRBV18
J gene: TRBJ2-7
D gene: NA
CDR3 protein: CASSPGESRSYEQYF

V gene: TRBV5-1
J gene: TRBJ1-1
D gene: TRBD1
CDR3 protein: CASSRDSMNTEAFF

V gene: TRBV4-2
J gene: TRBJ2-6
D gene: NA
CDR3 protein: CASSQVYVGEAGANVLTF

V gene: TRBV27
J gene: TRBJ2-7
D gene: TRBD2
CDR3 protein: CASSPQGTSGSRDEQYF

V gene: TRBV15
J gene: TRBJ2-3
D gene: NA
CDR3 protein: CATSRDLASTDTQYF

V gene: TRBV4-2
J gene: TRBJ1-5
D gene: NA
CDR3 protein: CASSQGSGFNQPQHF

V gene: TRBV6-4
J gene: TRBJ2-1
D gene: NA
CDR3 protein: CASSVQAETYNEQFF

V gene: TRBV18
J gene: TRBJ2-7
D gene: NA
CDR3 protein: CASSPPLGVDEQYF

V gene: TRBV7-2
J gene: TRBJ2-7
D gene: TRBD2
CDR3 protein: CASTTGGTIYEQYF

V gene: TRBV6-1
J gene: TRBJ2-7
D gene: TRBD1
CDR3 protein: CASSDGGTGYEQYF

V gene: TRBV30
J gene: TRBJ1-4
D gene: NA
CDR3 protein: CAWSVHPLGSEKLFF

V gene: TRBV28
J gene: TRBJ2-7
D gene: NA
CDR3 protein: CASSSRPGLGYF

V gene: TRBV13
J gene: TRBJ2-2
D gene: TRBD2
CDR3 protein: CASSLTGLDGSPNTGELFF

V gene: TRBV4-3
J gene: TRBJ2-7
D gene: NA
CDR3 protein: CASSQDHTSYEQYF

V gene: TRBV5-1
J gene: TRBJ2-2
D gene: NA
CDR3 protein: CASRSDFGELFF

V gene: TRBV9
J gene: TRBJ2-7
D gene: NA
CDR3 protein: CASSVAFTASGYEQYF

V gene: TRBV7-9
J gene: TRBJ2-7
D gene: TRBD1
CDR3 protein: CSSSSTTGTHEQYF

V gene: TRBV7-7
J gene: TRBJ2-5
D gene: TRBD2
CDR3 protein: CASSFGIAGGTETQYF

V gene: TRBV5-6
J gene: TRBJ2-5
D gene: NA
CDR3 protein: CASSSKRGWQETQYF